The clone carrying this TCR beta chain was found many times. Its antigen is unknown. The sample originates from a study of T cells after yellow fever vaccination. TCRdb reprocessed the 5' RACE reads via MiXCR and lists one record per CDR3 protein. The data show tens of thousands of distinct CDR3 sequences, 6% to 7.5% seen once. General study results and limits: Weaker, the secondary response peaked sooner, at day 5 versus 15. Post-booster repertoires again held most primary-vaccination clones (roughly 95% CD4, 75% to 90% CD8). The presence of abundant clonotypes contaminating from the bulk population was possible in FACS-sorted repertoires.

CDR1 is SGHDN and CDR2 is FVKESK in the germline V gene. The CDR3 is 14 amino acids. The V end was cut by 3 bases, the J end by 4 bases, with 13 bases between. The TCR originated in a man aged 25-40 years who received the YFV17D yellow fever vaccine. This specimen was CD8+ T cells sorted from PBMCs, taken 15 days after the yellow fever booster vaccination. The rearrangement uses TRBV14 and TRBJ2-7; no firm D call. The CDR3 DNA reads TGTGCCAGCAGCCATCCCTCTATGGGATACGAGCAGTACTTC. Its translation is CASSHPSMGYEQYF.